A single sample gave rise to the 18 T cell receptor beta chains below, sequenced in a study of blood T cells in healthy people across ages. A J-beta primer mix and a sample-barcoded 5' primer were used in a second PCR of about 7 to 12 cycles. One entry per CDR3 protein results from TCRdb running MiXCR on the 5' RACE reads. There are 600,000 or so distinct CDR3 sequences in the sample; around 21% occur only once, and 3.6% lies in the top ten. The sample taken for sequencing was blood. The receptors shown here come from a man between 65 and 79 years old in good health.

For this clonotype: A read error may produce the germline difference seen at one junction end. V gene TRBV15 combines with J gene TRBJ2-2, with D perhaps matching TRBD1 or TRBD2 (5 bases each). The CDR3 has 16 amino acids. From germline, CDR1 is LNHNV and CDR2 YYDKDF (reference sequence). CDR3 loop: CATRRGAEWKTGELFF. CDR3 nucleotides: TGTGCCACCAGAAGAGGGGCGGAGTGGAAGACCGGGGAGCTGTTTTTT.

A note on this clonotype: The CDR3 end shows no conserved phenylalanine or tryptophan, and so a read error is likely. CDR3 sequence: CATVEGANTEAFL. The CDR3 DNA sequence: TGTGCCACCGTGGAGGGGGCGAACACTGAAGCTTTCCTT. The rearrangement uses TRBV28 and TRBJ1-1, with 7 bases that match TRBD1. Trimming removed 10 bases from V and 1 base from J; junction bases left unmatched: 6. Germline V gene sequence: CDR1 MDHEN, CDR2 SYDVKM. This CDR3 spans 13 amino acids.

Note on this clonotype: Compared with germline, one end of the junction differs, possibly owing to a read error. The rearrangement uses TRBV12-3 or TRBV12-4 and TRBJ2-5, with D unclear. The J call is uncertain, as TRBJ2-1 better fits the DNA end. The CDR3 totals 13 residues. Written as DNA, the CDR3 is TGTGTCAGCAGTCCCTCCAGCTACAATGAGCAGTTCTTC. It yields the protein CVSSPSSYNEQFF.

The chain links TRBV20-1 to TRBJ1-2, with unresolved D. Germline lookup yields CDR1 DFQATT and CDR2 SNEGSKA (reference sequence). V lost 6 bases, J lost 7 bases, and 9 bases lay in between. CDR3 length: 10 residues. CDR3 sequence (DNA): TGCAGTGCAGGGAAGGGTGGCTACACCTTC. It encodes CSAGKGGYTF.

The CDR3 is CASSPGQGLWQDYGYTF. The DNA for the CDR3 is TGTGCCAGTAGTCCCGGACAGGGACTATGGCAGGACTATGGCTACACCTTC. This chain joins TRBV19 and TRBJ1-2; 8 positions match TRBD1. Trimming cost V 5 bases and J 3 bases; bases outside gene matches: 14. The germline V gene has CDR1 LNHDA and CDR2 SQIVND (reference sequence). This CDR3 has 17 residues.

The chain couples TRBV5-1 to TRBJ2-5, with D unclear. The end of the DNA aligns better with TRBJ2-7, so the J call may be wrong. Per the germline V gene, CDR1 is SGHRS and CDR2 is YFSETQ. The CDR3 runs to 17 residues. The CDR3 spells CASSRGQRSASSYEQYF. The CDR3 nucleotides read TGCGCCAGCAGCCGTGGCCAGAGGTCGGCTAGCTCCTACGAGCAGTACTTC.

V is TRBV6-5 and J is TRBJ2-5; D ambiguous. Trimming stripped 2 bases from V and 11 bases from J, with 21 bases between. The CDR3 length is 15 residues. Germline CDR1 and CDR2: MNHEY and SVGAGI. This CDR3 reads CASSYGLWGPQEQYF. Written as DNA, the CDR3 is TGTGCCAGCAGTTACGGGTTATGGGGTCCCCAAGAGCAGTACTTC.

The table lists this clonotype with a few counts. J is TRBJ1-2 and V is TRBV4-3, with a tentative D call TRBD1 (5 bases). CDR1 LGHNA and CDR2 YSLEER come from the germline V gene. V was shortened by 7 bases and J by 0 bases, with 18 bases between the two germline ends. This CDR3 has 16 amino acids. The CDR3 loop is CASTLGVQEANYGYTF. The CDR3 bases are TGCGCCAGCACCCTCGGTGTACAGGAAGCTAACTATGGCTACACCTTC.

In this sample, this clonotype turned up a few times. The V call is TRBV2, the J call TRBJ2-5; perhaps D is TRBD1 or TRBD2 (5 bases each). The CDR3 has 14 amino acids. The V gene lost 4 bases and the J gene lost 4 bases, with 13 bases spanning the gap. From germline, CDR1 is SNHLY and CDR2 FYNNEI. CDR3: CASSGRDPLETQYF. The DNA of the CDR3 is TGTGCCAGCAGTGGCCGGGACCCGCTAGAGACCCAGTACTTC.

As to this clonotype: Germline is not matched at one junction end, which may reflect a read error. The V gene is TRBV7-9, the J gene TRBJ2-1, with TRBD1 matching 11 bases. The germline CDR1 and CDR2 sequences are SEHNR and FQNEAQ (reference sequence). The CDR3 is made up of 15 amino acids. The CDR3 spells CVSSFSDRGRNEQFF. The CDR3 DNA is TGTGTCAGCAGCTTTTCGGACAGGGGGCGGAATGAGCAGTTCTTC.

With respect to this clonotype: One junction end does not reproduce the germline sequence, and a read error may be involved. The V call is TRBV5-1, the J call TRBJ2-4, with D perhaps assigned TRBD1 or TRBD2 (5 bases each). Germline V gene sequence: CDR1 SGHRS, CDR2 YFSETQ. CDR3 length: 15 amino acids. For the CDR3, the DNA is TGCGCCAGCAGCTTGGATGGGGGAGCCAAAAACATTCGGTACTTC. This translates into CASSLDGGAKNIRYF.

The chain has TRBV20-1 and TRBJ2-2, with 7 nucleotides matching TRBD2. There are 15 residues in the CDR3. Trimming at V came to 5 bases and at J to 3 bases, leaving 9 bases not matched to a gene. The germline V gene encodes CDR1 DFQATT and CDR2 SNEGSKA (reference sequence). The CDR3 region is CSAGGRTRDTGELFF. Written as DNA, the CDR3 is TGCAGTGCTGGGGGGAGGACTAGGGACACCGGGGAGCTGTTTTTT.

V is TRBV30 and J is TRBJ2-1, with TRBD2 matching 8 bases. The CDR3 consists of 14 residues. CDR1 GTSNPN and CDR2 SVGIG come from the germline V gene (reference sequence). The junction had 6 bases not matched to a gene; V was cut back by 4 bases and J by 4 bases. DNA of the CDR3: TGTGCCTGGAACCCTAGCGGGCTATACAATGAGCAGTTCTTC. It specifies CAWNPSGLYNEQFF.

This chain connects TRBV10-3 to TRBJ1-6, with TRBD1 as a possible D gene (6 bases). The CDR3 runs 14 residues. With 3 bases removed from V and 7 bases from J, the gap between germline ends came to 10 bases. Germline values: CDR1 ENHRY, CDR2 SYGVKD. The CDR3 DNA is TGTGCCATCAGTGATGGCAGGGGAAATTCACCCCTCCACTTT. It codes for CAISDGRGNSPLHF.

The chain is built from TRBV12-3 or TRBV12-4 and TRBJ2-1, with 7 bases matching TRBD2. The closer fit of TRBJ2-7 to the DNA end suggests the J call may be wrong. CDR3 length equals 15 residues. The CDR3 region has the DNA TGTGCCAGCAGACCTAGCGGATCCTCGCCCTACGAGCAGTACTTC. Protein product: CASRPSGSSPYEQYF.

This clonotype was seen just once. V usage is TRBV6-5 and J usage is TRBJ1-2; possible D gene TRBD1, 5 bases. This CDR3 spans 14 amino acids. Germline assignment: CDR1 MNHEY and CDR2 SVGAGI. V lost 4 bases and J 7 bases, leaving 16 bases between the germline ends. DNA for the CDR3: TGTGCCAGCAGTTCCCGACAGTCGGGTGGTGGCTACACCTTC. Its translation: CASSSRQSGGGYTF.

This clonotype was seen a few times. CDR3 amino acids: CAWRDPNYGYTF. The CDR3 DNA is TGTGCCTGGAGGGACCCTAACTATGGCTACACCTTC. The chain couples TRBV30 to TRBJ1-2; D unresolved. Trimming shortened V by 3 bases and J by 0 bases, and 5 bases separated the two germline ends. The CDR3 is made up of 12 amino acids. CDR1 and CDR2 from the germline V gene are GTSNPN and SVGIG (reference sequence).

In this sample, this clonotype turned up a few times. The chain joins TRBV6-5 to TRBJ1-4; no clear D gene. V gave up 0 bases and J gave up 7 bases, with 9 bases separating them. The CDR3 sequence is 14 residues long. Germline-derived CDR1 and CDR2 are MNHEY and SVGAGI. This CDR3 reads CASSYSIRGEKLFF. In DNA form, the CDR3 reads TGTGCCAGCAGTTACTCGATACGGGGTGAAAAACTGTTTTTT.